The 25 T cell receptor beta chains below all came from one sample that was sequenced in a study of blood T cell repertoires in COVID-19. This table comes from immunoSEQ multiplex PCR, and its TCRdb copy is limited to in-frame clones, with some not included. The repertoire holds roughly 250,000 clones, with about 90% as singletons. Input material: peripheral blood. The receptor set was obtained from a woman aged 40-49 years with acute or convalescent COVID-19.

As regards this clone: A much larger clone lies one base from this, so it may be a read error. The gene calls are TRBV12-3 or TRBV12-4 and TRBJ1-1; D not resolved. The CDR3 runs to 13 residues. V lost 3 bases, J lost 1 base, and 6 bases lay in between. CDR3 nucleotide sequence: TGTGCCAGCAGTTTGAACAGGAACACTGAAGCTTTCTTT. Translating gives CASSLNRNTEAFF.

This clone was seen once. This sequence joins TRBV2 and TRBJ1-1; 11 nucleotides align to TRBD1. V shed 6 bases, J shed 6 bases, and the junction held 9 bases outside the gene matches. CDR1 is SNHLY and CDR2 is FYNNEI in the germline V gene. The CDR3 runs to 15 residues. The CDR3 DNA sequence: TGTGCCAGCAGCAACGGACAGGGGGCTTTGTCTGAAGCTTTCTTT. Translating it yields CASSNGQGALSEAFF.

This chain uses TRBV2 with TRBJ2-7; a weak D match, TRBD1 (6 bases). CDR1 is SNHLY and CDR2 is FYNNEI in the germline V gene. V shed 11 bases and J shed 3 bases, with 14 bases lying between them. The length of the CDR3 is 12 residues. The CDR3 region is CAGRQDNYEQYV. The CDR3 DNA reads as TGTGCCGGAAGACAGGACAACTACGAGCAGTACGTC.

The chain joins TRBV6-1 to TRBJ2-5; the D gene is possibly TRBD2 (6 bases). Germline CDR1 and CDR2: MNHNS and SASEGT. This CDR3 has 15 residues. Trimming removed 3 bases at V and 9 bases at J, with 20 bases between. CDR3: CASSEPGTGVEAQYF. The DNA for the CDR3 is TGTGCCAGCAGTGAGCCCGGGACTGGGGTTGAGGCCCAGTACTTC.

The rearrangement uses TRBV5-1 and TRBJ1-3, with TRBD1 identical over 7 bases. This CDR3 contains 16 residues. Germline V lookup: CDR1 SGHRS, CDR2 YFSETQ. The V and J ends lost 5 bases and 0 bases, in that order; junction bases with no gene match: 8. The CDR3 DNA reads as TGCGCCAGCAGGTCGGGACAGCCTGTCTCTGGAAACACCATATATTTT. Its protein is CASRSGQPVSGNTIYF.

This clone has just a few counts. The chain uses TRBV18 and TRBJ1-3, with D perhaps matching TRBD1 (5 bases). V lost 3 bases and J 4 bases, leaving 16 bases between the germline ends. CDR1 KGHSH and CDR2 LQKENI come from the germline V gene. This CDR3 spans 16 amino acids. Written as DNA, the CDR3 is TGTGCCAGCTCACCCTCTTTCCAGGGTGGCGGAAACACCATATATTTT. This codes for CASSPSFQGGGNTIYF. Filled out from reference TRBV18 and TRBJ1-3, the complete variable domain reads NAGVMQNPRHLVRRRGQEARLRCSPMKGHSHVYWYRQLPEEGLKFMVYLQKENIIDESGMPKERFSAEFPKEGPSILRIQQVVRGDSAAYFCASSPSFQGGGNTIYFGEGSWLTVV.

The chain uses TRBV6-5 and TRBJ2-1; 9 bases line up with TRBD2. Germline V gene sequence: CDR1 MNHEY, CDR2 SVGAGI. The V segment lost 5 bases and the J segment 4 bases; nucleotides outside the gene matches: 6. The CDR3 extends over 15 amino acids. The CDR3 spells CASSLTSGRYNEQFF. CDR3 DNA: TGTGCCAGCAGTCTGACTAGCGGACGATACAATGAGCAGTTCTTC.

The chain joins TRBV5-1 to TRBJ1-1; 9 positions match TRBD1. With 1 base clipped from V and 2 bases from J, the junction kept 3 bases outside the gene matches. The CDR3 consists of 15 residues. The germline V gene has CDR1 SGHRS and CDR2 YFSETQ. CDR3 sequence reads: CASSLLTGGNTEAFF. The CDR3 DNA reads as TGCGCCAGCAGCTTGCTTACAGGGGGCAACACTGAAGCTTTCTTT.

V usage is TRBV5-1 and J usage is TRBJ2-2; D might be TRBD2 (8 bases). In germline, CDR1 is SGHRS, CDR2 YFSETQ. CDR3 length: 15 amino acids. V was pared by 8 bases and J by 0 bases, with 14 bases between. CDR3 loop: CASSGTASNTGELFF. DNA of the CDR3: TGCGCCAGTAGCGGGACAGCCTCGAACACCGGGGAGCTGTTTTTT.

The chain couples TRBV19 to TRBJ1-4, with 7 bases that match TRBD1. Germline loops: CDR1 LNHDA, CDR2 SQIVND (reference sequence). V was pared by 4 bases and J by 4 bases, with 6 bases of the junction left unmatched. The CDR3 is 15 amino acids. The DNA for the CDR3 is TGTGCCAGTAGTACCCAACAGGGGTTTAATGAAAAACTGTTTTTT. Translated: CASSTQQGFNEKLFF. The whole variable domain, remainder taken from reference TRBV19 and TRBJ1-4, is DGGITQSPKYLFRKEGQNVTLSCEQNLNHDAMYWYRQDPGQGLRLIYYSQIVNDFQKGDIAEGYSVSREKKESFPLTVTSAQKNPTAFYLCASSTQQGFNEKLFFGSGTQLSVL.

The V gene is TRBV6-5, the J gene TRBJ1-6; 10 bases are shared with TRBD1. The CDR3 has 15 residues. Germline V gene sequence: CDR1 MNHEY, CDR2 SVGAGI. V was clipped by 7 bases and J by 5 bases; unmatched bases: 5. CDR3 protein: CASTEGQGNNSPLHF. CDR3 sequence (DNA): TGTGCCAGCACCGAGGGACAGGGGAATAATTCACCCCTCCACTTT.

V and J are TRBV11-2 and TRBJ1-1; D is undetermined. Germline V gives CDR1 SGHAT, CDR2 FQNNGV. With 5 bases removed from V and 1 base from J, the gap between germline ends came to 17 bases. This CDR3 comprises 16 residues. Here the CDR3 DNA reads TGTGCCAGCAGCCCACCTTTACAGCCAACGAACACTGAAGCTTTCTTT. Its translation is CASSPPLQPTNTEAFF. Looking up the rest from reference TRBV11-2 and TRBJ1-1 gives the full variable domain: EAGVAQSPRYKIIEKRQSVAFWCNPISGHATLYWYQQILGQGPKLLIQFQNNGVVDDSQLPKDRFSAERLKGVDSTLKIQPAKLEDSAVYLCASSPPLQPTNTEAFFGQGTRLTVV.

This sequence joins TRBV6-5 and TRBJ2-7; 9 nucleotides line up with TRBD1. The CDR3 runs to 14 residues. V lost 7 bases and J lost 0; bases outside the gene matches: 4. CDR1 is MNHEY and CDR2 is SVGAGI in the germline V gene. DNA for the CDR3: TGTGCCAGCACCCGGGGACAGGGCTCCTACGAGCAGTACGTC. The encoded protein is CASTRGQGSYEQYV.

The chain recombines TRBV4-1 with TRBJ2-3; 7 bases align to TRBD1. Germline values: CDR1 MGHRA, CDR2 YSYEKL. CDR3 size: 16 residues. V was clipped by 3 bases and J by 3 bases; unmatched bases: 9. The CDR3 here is CASSQSTGVWTDTQYF. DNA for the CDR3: TGCGCCAGCAGCCAGTCCACAGGGGTTTGGACAGATACGCAGTATTTT.

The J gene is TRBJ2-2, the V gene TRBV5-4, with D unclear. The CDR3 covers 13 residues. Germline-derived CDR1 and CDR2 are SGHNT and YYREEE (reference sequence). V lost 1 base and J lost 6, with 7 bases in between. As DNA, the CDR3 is TGTGCCAGCAGCTTGTACGGGTCCGGGGAGCTGTTTTTT. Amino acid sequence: CASSLYGSGELFF.

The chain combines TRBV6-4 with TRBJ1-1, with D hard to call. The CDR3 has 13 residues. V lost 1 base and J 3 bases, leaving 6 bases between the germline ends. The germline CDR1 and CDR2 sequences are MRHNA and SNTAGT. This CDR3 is CASSDWAHTEAFF. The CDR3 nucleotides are TGTGCCAGCAGTGACTGGGCTCACACTGAAGCTTTCTTT.

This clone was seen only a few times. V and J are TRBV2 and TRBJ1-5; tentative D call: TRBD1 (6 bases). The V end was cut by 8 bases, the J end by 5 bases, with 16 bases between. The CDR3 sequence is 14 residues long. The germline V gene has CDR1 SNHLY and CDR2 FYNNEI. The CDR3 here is CASCTAEGDQPQHF. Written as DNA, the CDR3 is TGTGCCAGCTGTACTGCAGAGGGGGATCAGCCCCAGCATTTT.

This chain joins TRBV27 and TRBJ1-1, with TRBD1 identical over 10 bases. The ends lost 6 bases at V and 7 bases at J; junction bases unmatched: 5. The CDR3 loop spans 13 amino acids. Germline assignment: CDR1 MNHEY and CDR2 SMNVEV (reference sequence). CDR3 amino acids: CASRTGQGYEAFF. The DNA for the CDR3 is TGTGCCAGCAGGACGGGACAGGGGTATGAAGCTTTCTTT.

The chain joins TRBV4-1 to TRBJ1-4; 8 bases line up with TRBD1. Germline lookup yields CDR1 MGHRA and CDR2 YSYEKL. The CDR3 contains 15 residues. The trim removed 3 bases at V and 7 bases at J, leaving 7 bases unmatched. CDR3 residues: CASSQRGQASEKLFF. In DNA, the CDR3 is TGCGCCAGCAGCCAGAGGGGACAGGCGAGTGAAAAACTGTTTTTT.

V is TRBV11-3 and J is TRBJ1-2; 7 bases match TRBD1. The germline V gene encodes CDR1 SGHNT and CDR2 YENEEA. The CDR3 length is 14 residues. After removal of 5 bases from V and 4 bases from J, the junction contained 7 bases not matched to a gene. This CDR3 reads CASSNQTGFYGYTF. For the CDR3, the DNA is TGTGCCAGCAGCAACCAGACAGGGTTCTATGGCTACACCTTC.

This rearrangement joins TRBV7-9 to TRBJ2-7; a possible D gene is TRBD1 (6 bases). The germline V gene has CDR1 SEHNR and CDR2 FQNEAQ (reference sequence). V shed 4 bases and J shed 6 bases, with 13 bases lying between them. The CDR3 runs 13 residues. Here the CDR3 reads CASSYRVGSEQYV. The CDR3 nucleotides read TGTGCCAGCAGCTACAGGGTGGGGAGCGAGCAGTACGTC.

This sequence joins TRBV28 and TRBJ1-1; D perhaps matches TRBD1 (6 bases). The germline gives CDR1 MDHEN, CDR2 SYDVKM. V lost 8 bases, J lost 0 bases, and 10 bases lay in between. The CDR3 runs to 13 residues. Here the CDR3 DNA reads TGTGCCAGCCAACAGGGTATGAACACTGAAGCTTTCTTT. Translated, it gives CASQQGMNTEAFF.

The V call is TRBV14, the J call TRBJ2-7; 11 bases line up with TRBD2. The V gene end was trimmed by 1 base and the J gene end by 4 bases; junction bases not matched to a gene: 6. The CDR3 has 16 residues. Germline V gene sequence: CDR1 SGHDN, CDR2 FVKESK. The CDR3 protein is CASSQGSSGGTYEQYV. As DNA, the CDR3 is TGTGCCAGCAGCCAAGGATCTAGCGGGGGGACTTACGAGCAGTACGTC.

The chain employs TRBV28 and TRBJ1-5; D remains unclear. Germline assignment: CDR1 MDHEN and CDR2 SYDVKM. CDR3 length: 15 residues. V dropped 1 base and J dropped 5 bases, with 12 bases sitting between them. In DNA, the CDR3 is TGTGCCAGCAGTTTATCCTCAAGCCTCTATCAGCCCCAGCATTTT. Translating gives CASSLSSSLYQPQHF.

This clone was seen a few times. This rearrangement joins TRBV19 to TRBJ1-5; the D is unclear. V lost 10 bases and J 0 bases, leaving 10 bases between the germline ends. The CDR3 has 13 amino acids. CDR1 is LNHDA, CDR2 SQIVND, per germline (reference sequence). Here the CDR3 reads CANTGYSNQPQHF. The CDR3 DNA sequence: TGTGCCAACACGGGGTATAGCAATCAGCCCCAGCATTTT. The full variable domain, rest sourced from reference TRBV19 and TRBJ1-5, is DGGITQSPKYLFRKEGQNVTLSCEQNLNHDAMYWYRQDPGQGLRLIYYSQIVNDFQKGDIAEGYSVSREKKESFPLTVTSAQKNPTAFYLCANTGYSNQPQHFGDGTRLSIL.